This T cell receptor beta chain was sequenced for a study of siplizumab effects on memory and regulatory T cells. The study's findings and limits: Unstimulated naive T cells seemed to show more diversity than memory cells did, and they also seemed to be among the major contributors to the alloresponse. A mean of about 62% of mappable alloreactive CD4+ clones were Treg-derived with siplizumab, compared with less than 30% in controls. Confirmatory evidence of suppressive function in proliferating siplizumab-culture Tregs was not obtained. A minor share of alloreactive clones matched unstimulated subsets.

About this clone: Antigen: not known.

Assay used: immunoSEQ multiplex PCR; TCRdb lists only in-frame clones, some missing. Seen here are some 96,000 clones, about 90% observed once, and the top ten hold 0.13% to 0.15%. The receptor was derived from a human donor in good health. Sequenced: CD4+ T cells sorted from blood.

The CDR3 DNA reads TGTGCCAGCATCTCTAGGGGGGCCGGGGAGCTGTTTTTT. Translating it yields CASISRGAGELFF. The rearrangement links TRBV2 to TRBJ2-2; D possibly uses TRBD1 or TRBD2 (6 bases each). Trimming removed 7 bases from V and 6 bases from J, with 12 bases in between. Germline lookup yields CDR1 SNHLY and CDR2 FYNNEI. The CDR3 is made up of 13 amino acids.